This T cell receptor (beta chain) was found in a study of blood T cell repertoires in COVID-19. TCRdb's table, derived via immunoSEQ multiplex PCR, lists solely in-frame clones and lacks some. The repertoire consists of 9,500 to 15,000 clones, with more than 65% occurring once and the leading ten covering roughly a tenth. CDR1 is SGHDT, CDR2 YYEEEE, per germline. V was cut by 10 bases and J by 3 bases, with 22 bases left in between. The CDR3 has 16 amino acids. The chain combines TRBV5-6 with TRBJ1-4; D is possibly TRBD1 (5 bases). Sequences were obtained from peripheral blood. This sequence was found in a man aged 60-69 years with COVID-19, enrolled during active disease. The CDR3 sequence: CARPGGRLVPNEKLFF. The CDR3 DNA follows: TGTGCCCGCCCCGGGGGTCGTTTGGTTCCTAATGAAAAACTGTTTTTT.